The clone carrying this TCR beta chain showed up many times. Its antigen is not identified. Germline V gene sequence: CDR1 LGHDT, CDR2 YNNKEL (reference sequence). This CDR3 is built from 16 residues. The V gene end was trimmed by 4 bases and the J gene end by 4 bases; junction bases not matched to a gene: 6. Researchers barred patients who had uncontrolled infection, other autoimmune disease, pregnancy or lactation. Clinical symptoms, serum thyroxine, TRAb, thyroid ultrasound and orbital computed tomography established diagnosis. Extraction of PBMCs used roughly 9.6 ml of fresh peripheral blood. The entry originates in a study of T cells in Graves' hyperthyroidism and ophthalmopathy. Findings and limits, study-wide: Most clonotypes expanded in the thyroid (above 0.001) were also present in blood.

TCR beta CDR3 sequences were amplified from RNA transcripts. Initially, a first-round RT-PCR of the TCR CDR3 employed the HTBI primer set. MiXCR, run by TCRdb on the multiplex PCR reads, gives a single entry per CDR3 protein. The sample records around 400,000 distinct CDR3 sequences, 13% being singletons. The genes are TRBV3-1 and TRBJ1-5; 11 bases match TRBD1. The source is a woman aged 18-35 years with Graves' hyperthyroidism. The specimen sequenced was blood. The CDR3 nucleotides are TGTGCCAGCAGCCTCGGGGGACAGGGGGATAATCAGCCCCAGCATTTT. Translation gives CASSLGGQGDNQPQHF.